Shown below are 14 T cell receptor beta chains from a single sample sequenced in a study of metastatic and nonmetastatic thyroid tumors. TCRdb re-clonotyped the PCR reads via MiXCR. The table records around 28,000 clones, around 15% of them present only once. Among the patients, none had received any treatment before thyroid surgery. The sequenced material came from blood. The receptors stem from a female donor with papillary thyroid cancer or a benign thyroid nodule (not recorded which). Some clones in this sample may be carry-over from other donors' samples.

The chain couples TRBV11-1 to TRBJ1-2; tentatively, D is TRBD1 (5 bases). CDR1 and CDR2 (germline): SGHAT, FQDESV (reference sequence). With 7 bases removed from V and 3 bases from J, the gap between germline ends came to 24 bases. There are 17 residues in the CDR3. CDR3 region: CASIPLTPRFRDYGYTF. In DNA form, the CDR3 reads TGTGCCAGCATCCCCCTGACACCCCGTTTCAGGGACTATGGCTACACCTTC.

This clone was observed at least ten times. The chain couples TRBV12-3 or TRBV12-4 to TRBJ1-3, with D unclear. V was pared by 1 base and J by 2 bases, with 9 bases between. The CDR3 covers 15 residues. The CDR3 loop reads CASSLGVRTGNTIYF. The DNA for the CDR3 is TGTGCCAGCAGTTTAGGTGTCCGCACTGGAAACACCATATATTTT.

This clone was seen more than once but under ten times. The chain employs TRBV19 and TRBJ2-2, with D hard to call. The germline V and J ends were trimmed by 10 bases and 5 bases, with 11 bases remaining between them. CDR3 length: 12 residues. Germline assignment: CDR1 LNHDA and CDR2 SQIVND (reference sequence). The CDR3 DNA reads as TGTGCCATCAGAGGCAAAACCGGGGAGCTGTTTTTT. Its translation: CAIRGKTGELFF.

This clone was seen a few times. This rearrangement joins TRBV27 to TRBJ2-4; 7 bases line up with TRBD1. Germline V lookup: CDR1 MNHEY, CDR2 SMNVEV (reference sequence). This CDR3 has 15 residues. With 5 bases clipped from V and 2 bases from J, the junction kept 6 bases outside the gene matches. CDR3 sequence reads: CASSTETGTKNIQYF. The CDR3 DNA reads as TGTGCCAGCAGTACAGAGACAGGGACCAAAAACATTCAGTACTTC.

This clone was seen only a few times. An end of the junction differs from the germline gene, which may be a read error. Other DNA sequences in this specimen translate into the identical CDR3. This rearrangement joins TRBV12-3 or TRBV12-4 to TRBJ2-3, with 8 positions matching TRBD1. There are 16 residues in the CDR3. CDR3 coding DNA: TGTGCCAGTAGTTTACAGGGGGAAATTAGCACAGATACGCAGTATTTT. Translated: CASSLQGEISTDTQYF.

This clone was counted at least ten times. This chain links TRBV6-2 or TRBV6-3 with TRBJ1-4, with 7 nucleotides matching TRBD1. This CDR3 has 14 amino acids. V gave up 8 bases and J gave up 7 bases; unmatched junction bases: 10. The V gene's germline CDR1 is MNHEY and CDR2 SVGEGT. The CDR3 loop reads CASEGASGAEKLFF. DNA for the CDR3: TGTGCCAGCGAGGGGGCATCGGGGGCTGAAAAACTGTTTTTT.

About this clone: A read error is possible here, since a much larger clone lies one base away. This chain connects TRBV20-1 to TRBJ2-1; 7 bases fit TRBD1. The CDR3 length is 11 residues. Germline assignment: CDR1 DFQATT and CDR2 SNEGSKA (reference sequence). The CDR3 nucleotides are TGCGGTGGCAACAGGGGTCCTGAGCAGTTCTTC. Translation gives CGGNRGPEQFF.

The V call is TRBV18, the J call TRBJ2-7, with D possibly being TRBD2 (8 bases). Looked up from germline, CDR1 is KGHSH and CDR2 is LQKENI. With 2 bases removed from V and 4 bases from J, the gap between germline ends came to 15 bases. The CDR3 consists of 15 residues. The CDR3 DNA is TGTGCCAGCTCACCATCGGGAGGGGGCCAATACGAGCAGTACTTC. Translated: CASSPSGGGQYEQYF.

This clone was observed a few times. The V and J genes are TRBV19 and TRBJ1-5; the match to TRBD1 covers 7 bases. Trimming took 6 bases from V and 0 from J; bases not matched to a gene: 5. Germline V gene data show CDR1 as LNHDA and CDR2 as SQIVND (reference sequence). The CDR3 covers 15 residues. CDR3 nucleotide sequence: TGTGCCAGTAGACCGACAGGGCCTAGCAATCAGCCCCAGCATTTT. Translating it yields CASRPTGPSNQPQHF.

This clone qualifies as medium-sized. This chain connects TRBV12-3 or TRBV12-4 to TRBJ1-5; TRBD1 is a possible D gene (5 bases). V gave up 6 bases and J gave up 0 bases, with 9 bases separating them. The CDR3 is 14 residues long. The CDR3 protein is CASSRDPSNQPQHF. CDR3 bases: TGTGCCAGCAGCAGGGACCCTAGCAATCAGCCCCAGCATTTT.

This clone was seen many times. The V call is TRBV7-6, the J call TRBJ2-1, with D perhaps matching TRBD1 (5 bases). The germline CDR1 and CDR2 sequences are SGHVS and FNYEAQ. With 2 bases removed from V and 6 bases from J, the gap between germline ends came to 11 bases. The CDR3 runs 14 residues. The CDR3 sequence: CASSLHRNSNEQFF. As DNA, the CDR3 is TGTGCCAGCAGCTTACACAGGAACTCCAATGAGCAGTTCTTC.

This clone has a handful of counts. A much larger clone lies a single base off, so this may be a read error. The rearrangement links TRBV6-5 to TRBJ1-2; no firm D call. The CDR3 length is 13 residues. Germline CDR1 reads MNHEY; CDR2 reads SVGAGI. CDR3 amino acids: CASIYFEGNGYTF. CDR3 in DNA: TGTGCCAGCATTTACTTTGAGGGAAATGGCTACACCTTC.

This clone is medium-sized by share. The chain uses TRBV6-1 and TRBJ1-1, with D unresolved. Trimming took 6 bases from V and 1 from J, leaving 24 bases between them. This CDR3 spans 18 amino acids. Germline V gene data show CDR1 as MNHNS and CDR2 as SASEGT. This CDR3 is CASSQASGPARGNTEAFF. The CDR3 region has the DNA TGTGCCAGCAGCCAAGCTTCCGGGCCGGCCCGTGGGAACACTGAAGCTTTCTTT.

By proportion, this clone is medium-sized (0.01 to 0.1%). This chain joins TRBV12-3 or TRBV12-4 and TRBJ1-6; the D gene is possibly TRBD1 (5 bases). The CDR3 spans 15 residues. Trimming pared 6 bases from V and 6 bases from J, leaving 15 bases between. CDR3 sequence reads: CASRPQLGGNSPLHF. CDR3 in DNA: TGTGCCAGCAGGCCTCAGCTCGGGGGTAATTCACCCCTCCACTTT.